This entry lists 30 T cell receptor beta chains sequenced from one sample in a study of cytomegalovirus exposure and HLA in healthy donors. The PCR ran on 60 Vbeta and 13 Jbeta primers. Measured with immunoSEQ multiplex PCR; TCRdb has only the in-frame clones, and not every one. This sample yields about 94,000 clones, of which approximately 79% are seen a single time; around 3.8% belongs to the top ten. What was sequenced was PBMCs. The receptors come from a middle-aged woman in good health and CMV-seronegative.

V usage is TRBV6-5 and J usage is TRBJ2-7; TRBD1 agrees at 12 bases. Per the germline V gene, CDR1 is MNHEY and CDR2 is SVGAGI. This CDR3 region has 15 residues. With V trimmed by 2 bases and J by 2 bases, 1 base remained unmatched. The CDR3 sequence is CASSYRDRGPYEQYF. The DNA for the CDR3 is TGTGCCAGCAGTTACCGGGACAGGGGGCCCTACGAGCAGTACTTC.

The gene calls are TRBV10-3 and TRBJ1-1; D uncertain. Germline V gene data show CDR1 as ENHRY and CDR2 as SYGVKD. The CDR3 has 14 amino acids. Trimming removed 6 bases at V and 1 base at J, with 12 bases between. In nucleotides, the CDR3 is TGTGCCATCAGCGATCTACGACAGAACACTGAAGCTTTCTTT. The encoded protein is CAISDLRQNTEAFF.

Points on this clone: A read error may account for a junction end that differs from germline. The chain links TRBV6-1 to TRBJ1-5, with 8 bases matching TRBD1. The CDR3 is made up of 16 amino acids. The germline V gene encodes CDR1 MNHNS and CDR2 SASEGT. The CDR3 nucleotides read TGTGCCAGCAGTGAGAAGACAGGGGCTAGCAATCAGCCCCAGAATTTT. Residues: CASSEKTGASNQPQNF.

This clone was seen at least ten times. The chain uses TRBV4-3 and TRBJ1-4, with 11 nucleotides matching TRBD1. This CDR3 is built from 16 residues. The V gene end was trimmed by 4 bases and the J gene end by 8 bases; junction bases not matched to a gene: 9. Germline V lookup: CDR1 LGHNA, CDR2 YSLEER. The CDR3 nucleotides are TGCGCCAGCAGCCGAGTAACCGGGACAGGGGGGGAAAAACTGTTTTTT. Translating it yields CASSRVTGTGGEKLFF.

V gene TRBV5-4 combines with J gene TRBJ2-7, with TRBD1 matching over 11 bases. CDR1 is SGHNT, CDR2 YYREEE, per germline (reference sequence). This CDR3 comprises 15 residues. V was clipped by 0 bases and J by 4 bases; unmatched bases: 3. The CDR3 here is CASSLAGTGGYEQYF. The CDR3, as DNA: TGTGCCAGCAGCTTGGCCGGGACAGGGGGTTACGAGCAGTACTTC.

As regards this clone: Other DNA sequences in the sample encode the same CDR3. The chain carries TRBV5-6 and TRBJ2-3; D remains ambiguous. This CDR3 contains 12 residues. Germline V gives CDR1 SGHDT, CDR2 YYEEEE. Trimming shortened V by 3 bases and J by 0 bases, and 2 bases separated the two germline ends. Written as DNA, the CDR3 is TGTGCCAGCAGCTCAAGCACAGATACGCAGTATTTT. Translating it yields CASSSSTDTQYF.

The chain has TRBV9 and TRBJ2-7; 8 positions match TRBD1. The CDR3 covers 13 residues. Germline loops: CDR1 SGDLS, CDR2 YYNGEE. Trimming removed 7 bases from V and 6 bases from J; junction bases left unmatched: 9. The CDR3 is CASGRTGLGEQYF. The DNA of the CDR3 is TGTGCCAGCGGACGGACAGGGCTGGGCGAGCAGTACTTC. Using reference TRBV9 and TRBJ2-7 for the parts outside the CDR3, the full variable domain is DSGVTQTPKHLITATGQRVTLRCSPRSGDLSVYWYQQSLDQGLQFLIQYYNGEERAKGNILERFSAQQFPDLHSELNLSSLELGDSALYFCASGRTGLGEQYFGPGTRLTVT.

V is TRBV5-4 and J is TRBJ2-5, with 7 nucleotides matching TRBD2. Germline V gene sequence: CDR1 SGHNT, CDR2 YYREEE (reference sequence). The length of the CDR3 is 14 residues. The V and J ends lost 2 bases and 5 bases, in that order; junction bases with no gene match: 6. This CDR3 reads CASSLAGKLETQYF. The CDR3 DNA reads TGTGCCAGCAGCTTAGCGGGGAAATTGGAGACCCAGTACTTC. Full variable domain (rest looked up from reference TRBV5-4 and TRBJ2-5): ETGVTQSPTHLIKTRGQQVTLRCSSQSGHNTVSWYQQALGQGPQFIFQYYREEENGRGNFPPRFSGLQFPNYSSELNVNALELDDSALYLCASSLAGKLETQYFGPGTRLLVL.

The chain combines TRBV4-3 with TRBJ2-6, with TRBD1 identical over 7 bases. Germline V CDR1 and CDR2: LGHNA, YSLEER. V lost 1 base, J lost 9 bases, and 9 bases stayed unmatched. This CDR3 is 16 amino acids long. CDR3 DNA: TGCGCCAGCAGCCAAGTCGGGACAGCCAATATCAACGTCCTGACTTTC. The encoded protein is CASSQVGTANINVLTF.

This chain connects TRBV9 to TRBJ2-2; D perhaps matches TRBD1 (5 bases). CDR3 length: 14 amino acids. Germline V lookup: CDR1 SGDLS, CDR2 YYNGEE. Deletions cut 3 bases from V and 7 bases from J, with 13 bases between. The CDR3 DNA sequence: TGTGCCAGCAGCGCGCAGGGTATGGTCGGGGAGCTGTTTTTT. Translated: CASSAQGMVGELFF.

This clone turned up a few times. This chain joins TRBV4-3 and TRBJ1-1; D may be TRBD1 (6 bases). V lost 0 bases and J lost 11, with 16 bases in between. The V gene's germline CDR1 is LGHNA and CDR2 YSLEER. The length of the CDR3 is 14 residues. The CDR3 coding sequence is TGCGCCAGCAGCCAAGATTTGGGGGGGCGGGTGGCTTTCTTT. It is translated as CASSQDLGGRVAFF.

This chain joins TRBV13 and TRBJ2-7; possibly TRBD2 for D (6 bases). In germline, CDR1 is PRHDT, CDR2 FYEKMQ (reference sequence). This CDR3 region has 17 residues. With 1 base removed from V and 1 base from J, the gap between germline ends came to 17 bases. This CDR3 is CASSLAATRTASYEQYF. DNA of the CDR3: TGTGCCAGCAGCTTAGCGGCGACTAGGACGGCTTCCTACGAGCAGTACTTC.

This clone was counted between two and nine times. V is TRBV5-1 and J is TRBJ1-1, with a possible D match to TRBD1 (5 bases). Trimming took 0 bases from V and 3 from J, leaving 12 bases between them. This CDR3 contains 15 residues. Looked up from germline, CDR1 is SGHRS and CDR2 is YFSETQ. For the CDR3, the DNA is TGCGCCAGCAGCTTGGACCAGGGCTGGGACACTGAAGCTTTCTTT. Residues: CASSLDQGWDTEAFF.

V gene TRBV5-1 combines with J gene TRBJ1-1; D may be TRBD1 (6 bases). Germline V gene lookup returns CDR1 SGHRS and CDR2 YFSETQ. This CDR3 is 16 amino acids long. Trimming stripped 4 bases from V and 3 bases from J, with 19 bases between. This CDR3 is CASSHAAGEGDTEAFF. As DNA, the CDR3 is TGCGCCAGCAGCCATGCGGCAGGGGAAGGGGACACTGAAGCTTTCTTT. The full variable domain, completed using reference TRBV5-1 and TRBJ1-1, is KAGVTQTPRYLIKTRGQQVTLSCSPISGHRSVSWYQQTPGQGLQFLFEYFSETQRNKGNFPGRFSGRQFSNSRSEMNVSTLELGDSALYLCASSHAAGEGDTEAFFGQGTRLTVV.

A single count supports this clone. V and J are TRBV6-4 and TRBJ2-3; D uncertain. Germline assignment: CDR1 MRHNA and CDR2 SNTAGT. The V end was cut by 0 bases, the J end by 0 bases, with 4 bases between. This CDR3 has 14 residues. The CDR3 coding sequence is TGTGCCAGCAGTGACTCGAGTAGCACAGATACGCAGTATTTT. Its protein is CASSDSSSTDTQYF.

The chain employs TRBV5-1 and TRBJ2-5, with D possibly being TRBD1 (6 bases). The V and J ends lost 3 bases and 2 bases respectively, with 14 bases between them. The CDR3 is 15 residues long. Looked up from germline, CDR1 is SGHRS and CDR2 is YFSETQ. In DNA form, the CDR3 reads TGCGCCAGCAGCTCGACAGGAGCACGACAAGAGACCCAGTACTTC. This gives the protein CASSSTGARQETQYF.

V usage is TRBV2 and J usage is TRBJ1-2; 12 nucleotides agree with TRBD1. CDR1 and CDR2 from the germline V gene are SNHLY and FYNNEI. The CDR3 has 14 residues. The V and J ends lost 7 bases and 6 bases, in that order; junction bases with no gene match: 6. In nucleotides, the CDR3 is TGTGCCAGCACCGGGACAGGGGGCATGAATGGCTACACCTTC. This sequence encodes CASTGTGGMNGYTF.

Notes on this clone: The junction departs from the called germline gene at one end, perhaps through a read error. J is TRBJ1-2 and V is TRBV6-5, with D tentatively TRBD1 (5 bases). Germline assignment: CDR1 MNHEY and CDR2 SVGAGI. The CDR3 extends over 13 amino acids. The CDR3 bases are TGTGCCAGCCAGCTGTCGGGGGGTAATGGCTACCCCTTC. Its translation is CASQLSGGNGYPF.

The V and J genes are TRBV5-1 and TRBJ2-7; possibly TRBD2 for D (7 bases). Germline lookup yields CDR1 SGHRS and CDR2 YFSETQ. V lost 4 bases and J lost 3, with 17 bases in between. The CDR3 is 15 residues long. The CDR3 here is CASSRLNREGYEQYF. The CDR3 nucleotides are TGCGCCAGCAGCCGCCTCAACAGGGAGGGCTACGAGCAGTACTTC.

The chain employs TRBV30 and TRBJ1-4, with TRBD1 identical over 8 bases. The CDR3 totals 12 residues. CDR1 GTSNPN and CDR2 SVGIG come from the germline V gene (reference sequence). V was pared by 5 bases and J by 8 bases, with 4 bases of the junction left unmatched. DNA of the CDR3: TGTGCCTGGGCCGACAGGGGCGAAAAACTGTTTTTT. Amino acids: CAWADRGEKLFF.

The CDR3 protein is CASRGQGMQPQHF. CDR3 DNA: TGTGCCAGTAGGGGGCAGGGAATGCAGCCCCAGCATTTT. This chain connects TRBV19 to TRBJ1-5, with a tentative D call TRBD1 (5 bases). Germline CDR1 reads LNHDA; CDR2 reads SQIVND (reference sequence). The CDR3 sequence is 13 residues long. The V gene lost 6 bases and the J gene lost 7 bases, with 13 bases spanning the gap.

This clone was recorded a few times. The chain recombines TRBV11-1 with TRBJ1-1; D may be TRBD1 (5 bases). In germline, CDR1 is SGHAT, CDR2 FQDESV (reference sequence). V lost 4 bases to trimming and J lost 0 bases, with 18 bases between them. The CDR3 totals 17 residues. CDR3 nucleotide sequence: TGTGCCAGCAGCTCCTCGGGGGGGGTATGGCTGAACACTGAAGCTTTCTTT. Translating it yields CASSSSGGVWLNTEAFF.

The chain couples TRBV5-6 to TRBJ1-6; D perhaps matches TRBD1 (5 bases). Germline-derived CDR1 and CDR2 are SGHDT and YYEEEE. The ends were cut back, 4 bases at V and 10 bases at J, with 12 bases in the middle. The CDR3 extends over 13 amino acids. CDR3 region: CASSPGGISPLHF. CDR3 nucleotides: TGTGCCAGCAGCCCGGGGGGGATATCACCCCTCCACTTT. Based on the CDR3 plus reference TRBV5-6 and TRBJ1-6, the full variable domain is DAGVTQSPTHLIKTRGQQVTLRCSPKSGHDTVSWYQQALGQGPQFIFQYYEEEERQRGNFPDRFSGHQFPNYSSELNVNALLLGDSALYLCASSPGGISPLHFGNGTRLTVT.

With regard to this clone: The sample holds other DNA sequences that translate to the same CDR3. The chain employs TRBV7-9 and TRBJ1-3; TRBD1 agrees at 10 bases. Germline V lookup: CDR1 SEHNR, CDR2 FQNEAQ (reference sequence). V was pared by 1 base and J by 8 bases, with 11 bases of the junction left unmatched. This CDR3 spans 17 amino acids. The DNA of the CDR3 is TGTGCCAGCAGCTTAGAAGGTTTCGACAGGGGGCAGTACACCATATATTTT. It codes for CASSLEGFDRGQYTIYF.

The V call is TRBV5-5, the J call TRBJ2-7; 7 bases line up with TRBD2. The CDR3 spans 15 residues. Germline V gene sequence: CDR1 SGHKS, CDR2 YYEKEE (reference sequence). V shed 2 bases, J shed 2 bases, and the junction held 7 bases outside the gene matches. This CDR3 reads CASSFISGVPYEQYF. The CDR3 DNA reads as TGTGCCAGCAGCTTTATAAGCGGGGTTCCCTACGAGCAGTACTTC.

V usage is TRBV5-5 and J usage is TRBJ2-5, with 9 positions matching TRBD1. The CDR3 length is 15 residues. Germline-derived CDR1 and CDR2 are SGHKS and YYEKEE (reference sequence). After removal of 2 bases from V and 5 bases from J, the junction contained 7 bases not matched to a gene. CDR3 DNA sequence: TGTGCCAGCAGCTTTTCGGGACAGGGCGGCGAGACCCAGTACTTC. Protein sequence: CASSFSGQGGETQYF.

The chain joins TRBV19 to TRBJ1-5; possibly TRBD1 for D (5 bases). CDR1 and CDR2 (germline): LNHDA, SQIVND (reference sequence). The CDR3 contains 13 residues. Trimming cost V 6 bases and J 1 base, with 7 bases left between them. CDR3 in DNA: TGTGCCAGTAGCAGGGTCAGCAATCAGCCCCAGCATTTT. This translates into CASSRVSNQPQHF. The entire variable domain, with the rest obtained from reference TRBV19 and TRBJ1-5, is as follows: DGGITQSPKYLFRKEGQNVTLSCEQNLNHDAMYWYRQDPGQGLRLIYYSQIVNDFQKGDIAEGYSVSREKKESFPLTVTSAQKNPTAFYLCASSRVSNQPQHFGDGTRLSIL.

This clone was picked up one time. This rearrangement joins TRBV29-1 to TRBJ2-1; D is perhaps TRBD2 (5 bases). The CDR3 sequence is 14 residues long. V shed 2 bases and J shed 2 bases, with 10 bases lying between them. Germline CDR1 reads SQVTM; CDR2 reads ANQGSEA. CDR3 coding DNA: TGCAGCGTTGAATCGGCTAGCCCCTACAATGAGCAGTTCTTC. Protein sequence: CSVESASPYNEQFF.

The V call is TRBV14, the J call TRBJ2-7, with D perhaps matching TRBD1 (6 bases). Germline loops: CDR1 SGHDN, CDR2 FVKESK. V shed 5 bases and J shed 1 base, with 9 bases lying between them. The CDR3 is 13 residues long. The CDR3 protein is CASSWTESYEQYF. The CDR3 DNA reads TGTGCCAGCAGCTGGACAGAATCCTACGAGCAGTACTTC. Full variable domain (remainder filled in from reference TRBV14 and TRBJ2-7): EAGVTQFPSHSVIEKGQTVTLRCDPISGHDNLYWYRRVMGKEIKFLLHFVKESKQDESGMPNNRFLAERTGGTYSTLKVQPAELEDSGVYFCASSWTESYEQYFGPGTRLTVT.

The J gene is TRBJ1-5, the V gene TRBV27; 8 positions agree with TRBD1. The CDR3 has 15 residues. Looked up from germline, CDR1 is MNHEY and CDR2 is SMNVEV (reference sequence). The J segment lost 1 base and the V segment lost 6 bases, leaving 5 bases of the junction unmatched. This CDR3 is CASRVRGLSNQPQHF. The CDR3, as DNA: TGTGCCAGCAGGGTCAGGGGGCTCAGCAATCAGCCCCAGCATTTT.